A selection of T cell receptor beta chains follows, all from one sample in a study of regulatory T cells in long-lasting Graves disease. TCRdb used MiXCR to reprocess the multiplex PCR reads, holding one entry per CDR3 protein. The sample includes roughly 500,000 distinct CDR3 sequences, 20% to 25% of them seen just once. Here the sequenced sample was peripheral blood mononuclear cells (PBMCs), taken when the disease was refractory, from a patient treated with antithyroid drugs. All receptors come from a female donor with Graves disease. Both conserved end residues are part of each CDR3. D genes are given only for firm matches. Size is omitted from some rows. Given values are once, few, many or a class for expanded clones.

V gene	J gene	D gene	clone size	CDR3 protein	CDR3 DNA
TRBV5-1	TRBJ1-2	-	many	CASSLDSNGYTF	TGCGCCAGCAGCTTAGACAGCAATGGCTACACCTTC
TRBV9	TRBJ1-6	-	few	CASSVAPEESPLHF	TGTGCCAGCAGCGTAGCCCCCGAGGAATCACCCCTCCACTTT
TRBV24-1	TRBJ1-1	-	many	CATRDRAFGTEAFF	TGTGCCACCAGGGACCGGGCCTTTGGGACTGAAGCTTTCTTT
TRBV6-1	TRBJ2-5	TRBD2	many	CASSPSSGGETQYF	TGTGCCAGCAGTCCCAGTAGCGGGGGGGAGACCCAGTACTTC
TRBV20-1	TRBJ2-7	-	-	CSANAKGPVGEQYF	TGCAGTGCTAATGCAAAGGGGCCTGTGGGCGAGCAGTACTTC
TRBV7-8	TRBJ2-2	-	many	CASSFIRGWELFF	TGTGCCAGCAGCTTTATACGGGGGTGGGAGCTGTTTTTT
TRBV12-3/TRBV12-4	TRBJ2-4	TRBD2	-	CASSGRDPGGNIQYF	TGTGCCAGCAGTGGCCGGGATCCGGGAGGGAACATTCAGTACTTC
TRBV4-3	TRBJ2-4	TRBD1	few	CASSQDPDRGSAKNIQYF	TGCGCCAGCAGCCAAGACCCGGACAGGGGGAGCGCCAAAAACATTCAGTACTTC
TRBV25-1	TRBJ1-3	TRBD1	-	CASSEVYGGSGRKQGTGYRNTIYF	TGTGCCAGCAGTGAAGTTTACGGTGGATCAGGCCGAAAACAGGGGACAGGCTACCGAAACACCATATATTTT
TRBV11-2	TRBJ2-7	-	-	CASSPGTGWGYEQYF	TGTGCCAGCAGCCCCGGGACGGGCTGGGGATACGAGCAGTACTTC
TRBV6-1	TRBJ1-6	-	few	CASSRTVRLHNSPLHF	TGTGCCAGCAGCAGGACAGTAAGACTACATAATTCACCCCTCCACTTT
TRBV12-5	TRBJ2-1	-	many	CASASGMDGYEQFF	TGTGCTAGTGCCTCCGGGATGGATGGATATGAGCAGTTCTTC
TRBV9	TRBJ2-7	-	-	CASSVEPGHPPYEQYF	TGTGCCAGCAGCGTAGAGCCCGGGCACCCACCCTACGAGCAGTACTTC
TRBV24-1	TRBJ2-5	TRBD1	-	CATSNRGLETQYF	TGTGCCACCAGCAACAGGGGGTTGGAGACCCAGTACTTC
TRBV28	TRBJ1-1	-	-	CASSLSWNTEAFF	TGTGCCAGCAGTTTGAGTTGGAACACTGAAGCTTTCTTT
TRBV28	TRBJ1-5	-	-	CASSTWTRSNQPQHF	TGTGCCAGCAGTACCTGGACGAGATCAAATCAGCCCCAGCATTTT
TRBV9	TRBJ1-2	TRBD1	few	CASSAGQGNAGYTF	TGTGCCAGCAGCGCGGGACAGGGGAATGCTGGCTACACCTTC
TRBV6-9	TRBJ2-7	-	few	CASSYSFKESQYF	TGTGCCAGCAGTTACTCCTTCAAGGAGTCACAGTACTTC
TRBV24-1	TRBJ2-6	-	many	CATSEGSSGANVLTF	TGTGCCACCAGTGAAGGATCTTCTGGGGCCAACGTCCTGACTTTC
TRBV4-3	TRBJ2-7	TRBD2	few	CASSPTSATYEQYF	TGCGCCAGCAGCCCGACTAGCGCGACCTACGAGCAGTACTTC
TRBV6-1	TRBJ2-5	-	few	CASSEALQGGAYQETQYF	TGTGCCAGCAGTGAAGCGCTTCAGGGCGGAGCCTACCAAGAGACCCAGTACTTC
TRBV3-1	TRBJ2-2	-	few	CASSQAQAPAHGELFF	TGTGCCAGCAGCCAAGCCCAGGCCCCGGCCCACGGGGAGCTGTTTTTT
TRBV5-6	TRBJ1-2	-	few	CASSLVLDSYGYTF	TGTGCCAGCAGCTTGGTTCTAGACTCCTATGGCTACACCTTC
TRBV20-1	TRBJ2-2	TRBD2	-	CSARSSGKNTGELFF	TGCAGTGCTAGATCCAGCGGGAAGAACACCGGGGAGCTGTTTTTT
TRBV3-1	TRBJ1-2	-	many	CASSQGQSGYTF	TGTGCCAGCAGCCAAGGGCAGAGTGGCTACACCTTC
TRBV4-3	TRBJ2-5	-	few	CASSQQIVTTETQYF	TGCGCCAGCAGCCAACAGATCGTAACCACAGAGACCCAGTACTTC
TRBV28	TRBJ2-1	-	-	CASRGDQRKYNEQFF	TGTGCCAGCAGGGGAGACCAGCGAAAATACAATGAGCAGTTCTTC
TRBV20-1	TRBJ2-5	TRBD2	many	CSAEIWGGETQYF	TGCAGTGCAGAGATTTGGGGGGGGGAGACCCAGTACTTC
TRBV6-5	TRBJ2-5	TRBD2	many	CASSYGEGNDKETQYF	TGTGCCAGCAGTTACGGGGAGGGAAACGATAAAGAGACCCAGTACTTC